One and the same sample provided the 16 T cell receptor beta chains below, sequenced in a study of a mutant IDH1 vaccine in newly diagnosed glioma. Time point meaning: week 47, end of study. What each vaccine dose contained was 300 ug of mutant IDH1 20-mer peptide, accompanied by topical imiquimod. These TCRs' antigens remain unknown. Clones were read by immunoSEQ multiplex PCR, and TCRdb kept only the in-frame ones, dropping some. The sample contains about 54,000 clones, 75% to 90% of which appear only once. The sequences come from PBMCs, collected from a glioma patient whose treatment included an IDH1 peptide vaccine. The receptors were sampled from a woman in her fifties or sixties with glioma.

The chain couples TRBV9 to TRBJ1-6, with no clear D. Trimming stripped 0 bases from V and 14 bases from J, with 12 bases between. The CDR3 runs 13 residues. Per germline, CDR1 SGDLS and CDR2 YYNGEE. This CDR3 is CASSVEGNLALHF. The CDR3 DNA follows: TGTGCCAGCAGCGTAGAAGGTAATCTGGCCCTCCACTTT.

The chain carries TRBV7-3 and TRBJ1-1; TRBD1 might be the D (6 bases). With 4 bases removed from V and 0 bases from J, the gap between germline ends came to 9 bases. The length of the CDR3 is 14 residues. The germline V gene has CDR1 SGHTA and CDR2 FQGTGA. DNA for the CDR3: TGTGCCAGCAGCTCGGACAGACTGAACACTGAAGCTTTCTTT. This encodes CASSSDRLNTEAFF.

The CDR3 spells CAISESMGQVVEKLFF. The DNA of the CDR3 is TGTGCCATCAGTGAGTCGATGGGACAGGTTGTTGAAAAACTGTTTTTT. The chain links TRBV10-3 to TRBJ1-4, with TRBD1 matching 8 bases. The CDR3 covers 16 residues. J lost 7 bases, V lost 0 bases, and 7 bases had no gene match. The germline V gene has CDR1 ENHRY and CDR2 SYGVKD.

The chain has TRBV6-4 and TRBJ2-7; possibly TRBD2 for D (5 bases). CDR1 MRHNA and CDR2 SNTAGT come from the germline V gene. This CDR3 has 13 amino acids. The V and J ends lost 5 bases and 3 bases respectively, with 11 bases between them. This CDR3 reads CASSLREHYEQYF. The CDR3 DNA sequence: TGTGCCAGCAGTCTCCGGGAACACTACGAGCAGTACTTC.

This clone showed up just once. This chain connects TRBV6-5 to TRBJ2-3; D unresolved. V shed 2 bases and J shed 4 bases, with 16 bases lying between them. This CDR3 has 16 amino acids. CDR1 is MNHEY and CDR2 is SVGAGI in the germline V gene. CDR3 amino acids: CASSYRVNPSPDTQYF. The CDR3, as DNA: TGTGCCAGCAGTTACCGGGTTAATCCTTCACCAGATACGCAGTATTTT.

The chain joins TRBV6-6 to TRBJ1-2, with D maybe TRBD1 (6 bases). Germline assignment: CDR1 MNHNY and CDR2 SVGAGI (reference sequence). This CDR3 has 16 residues. The V and J ends lost 6 bases and 1 base respectively, with 18 bases between them. The CDR3 loop is CASSIPGQSLNYGYTF. CDR3 nucleotide sequence: TGTGCCAGCAGCATACCTGGACAGTCTCTTAACTATGGCTACACCTTC.

This rearrangement joins TRBV4-2 to TRBJ1-2; D is unresolved. Germline V gene sequence: CDR1 LGHNA, CDR2 YNFKEQ. V lost 4 bases to trimming and J lost 2 bases, with 11 bases between them. There are 14 residues in the CDR3. The CDR3 reads CASSLATDNYGYTF. In nucleotides, the CDR3 is TGTGCCAGCAGCCTTGCGACGGACAACTATGGCTACACCTTC.

This clone was seen a single time. This chain connects TRBV10-1 to TRBJ1-4; 9 positions agree with TRBD1. Germline-derived CDR1 and CDR2 are WNHNN and SYGVQD (reference sequence). The CDR3 sequence is 14 residues long. V dropped 9 bases and J dropped 8; count of bases not matched to a gene: 10. CDR3: CARPQQGAGEKLFF. For the CDR3, the DNA is TGCGCCAGGCCGCAACAGGGGGCGGGCGAAAAACTGTTTTTT.

The CDR3 nucleotides read TGTGCCAGCAGCTTGGGCGAGGGGGGTCCTGAAGCTTTCTTT. Translation: CASSLGEGGPEAFF. The rearrangement joins TRBV7-8 to TRBJ1-1, with a weak D call TRBD1 (6 bases). Per germline, CDR1 SGHVS and CDR2 FQNEAQ. CDR3 length: 14 residues. V was trimmed by 3 bases and J by 6 bases, leaving 14 bases between them.

The chain combines TRBV7-3 with TRBJ2-1; weak D call: TRBD1 (6 bases). CDR1 and CDR2 from the germline V gene are SGHTA and FQGTGA. V dropped 1 base and J dropped 4 bases, with 8 bases sitting between them. This CDR3 has 14 residues. CDR3 nucleotides: TGTGCCAGCAGCTTAAAGGGGGATTACAATGAGCAGTTCTTC. Encoded protein: CASSLKGDYNEQFF.

In its sample, this clone was seen once. This chain links TRBV6-6 with TRBJ2-7; tentatively, D is TRBD2 (5 bases). With 0 bases removed from V and 9 bases from J, the gap between germline ends came to 15 bases. The V gene's germline CDR1 is MNHNY and CDR2 SVGAGI (reference sequence). CDR3 size: 14 residues. CDR3 sequence: CASSYSTGRERQYF. CDR3 coding DNA: TGTGCCAGCAGTTACTCCACGGGTAGGGAGCGGCAGTACTTC.

The rearrangement joins TRBV19 to TRBJ1-6; D is unclear. V lost 0 bases and J 5 bases, leaving 8 bases between the germline ends. The CDR3 is 15 residues long. Germline CDR1 reads LNHDA; CDR2 reads SQIVND (reference sequence). The CDR3 reads CASSIESQNNSPLHF. In DNA, the CDR3 is TGTGCCAGTAGTATAGAAAGTCAGAATAATTCACCCCTCCACTTT.

The chain couples TRBV27 to TRBJ1-6; no clear D. Deletions cut 5 bases from V and 0 bases from J, with 20 bases between. Germline CDR1 and CDR2: MNHEY and SMNVEV (reference sequence). The CDR3 length is 19 residues. The CDR3 nucleotides read TGTGCCAGCAGTCTCGGACCGTACAGCAGTAGCTCCTATAATTCACCCCTCCACTTT. Translating gives CASSLGPYSSSSYNSPLHF.

This clone has only a few counts. The chain couples TRBV30 to TRBJ1-2, with TRBD1 matching over 7 bases. Germline assignment: CDR1 GTSNPN and CDR2 SVGIG (reference sequence). The CDR3 covers 13 residues. J was trimmed by 0 bases and V by 8 bases; bases with no gene match: 6. The CDR3 here is CAGDSGANYGYTF. The CDR3 DNA sequence: TGTGCCGGGGACAGCGGAGCTAACTATGGCTACACCTTC.

CDR3 residues: CAISGEHGTGQETQYF. Written as DNA, the CDR3 is TGTGCCATCAGTGGCGAACACGGGACAGGGCAAGAGACCCAGTACTTC. The V call is TRBV10-3, the J call TRBJ2-5; 9 nucleotides agree with TRBD1. The length of the CDR3 is 16 residues. With V trimmed by 4 bases and J by 2 bases, 8 bases remained unmatched. Germline V gene sequence: CDR1 ENHRY, CDR2 SYGVKD.

This clone was counted a single time. The rearrangement uses TRBV14 and TRBJ1-2; D remains unclear. CDR3 length: 14 residues. The V gene lost 1 base and the J gene lost 8 bases, with 14 bases spanning the gap. Germline CDR1 reads SGHDN; CDR2 reads FVKESK. The CDR3 region has the DNA TGTGCCAGCAGCCAAGCCCCCCGGGAGATGGGCTACACCTTC. Residues: CASSQAPREMGYTF.